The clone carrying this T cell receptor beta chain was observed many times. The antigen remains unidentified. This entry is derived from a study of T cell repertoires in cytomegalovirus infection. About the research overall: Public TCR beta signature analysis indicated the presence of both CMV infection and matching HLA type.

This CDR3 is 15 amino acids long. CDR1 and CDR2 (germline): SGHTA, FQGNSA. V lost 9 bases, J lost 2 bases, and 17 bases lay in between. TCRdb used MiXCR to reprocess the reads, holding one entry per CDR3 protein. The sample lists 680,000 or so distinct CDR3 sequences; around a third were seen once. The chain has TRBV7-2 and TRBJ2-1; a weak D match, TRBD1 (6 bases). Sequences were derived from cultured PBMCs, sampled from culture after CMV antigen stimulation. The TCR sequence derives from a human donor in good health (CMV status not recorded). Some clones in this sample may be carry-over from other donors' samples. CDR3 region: CASETTGTPYNEQFF. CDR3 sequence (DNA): TGTGCCAGTGAAACCACAGGGACGCCCTACAATGAGCAGTTCTTC.